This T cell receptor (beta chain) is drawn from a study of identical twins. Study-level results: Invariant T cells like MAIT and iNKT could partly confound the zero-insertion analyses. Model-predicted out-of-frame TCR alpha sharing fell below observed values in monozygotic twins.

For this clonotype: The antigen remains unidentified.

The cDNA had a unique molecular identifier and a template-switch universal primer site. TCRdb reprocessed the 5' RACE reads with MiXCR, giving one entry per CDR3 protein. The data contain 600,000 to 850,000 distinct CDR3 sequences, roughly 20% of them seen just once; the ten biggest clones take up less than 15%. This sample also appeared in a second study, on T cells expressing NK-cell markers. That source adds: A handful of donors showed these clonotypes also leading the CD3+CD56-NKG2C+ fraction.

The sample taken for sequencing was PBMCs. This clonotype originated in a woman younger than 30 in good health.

CDR3 sequence reads: CASSSRQEGLEQYF. In nucleotides, the CDR3 is TGTGCCAGCAGCTCACGACAGGAGGGTTTGGAGCAGTACTTC. This rearrangement joins TRBV7-8 to TRBJ2-7; D may correspond to TRBD1 or TRBD2 (6 bases each). Trimming took 4 bases from V and 7 from J, leaving 17 bases between them. Germline V gene data show CDR1 as SGHVS and CDR2 as FQNEAQ. This CDR3 contains 14 residues.